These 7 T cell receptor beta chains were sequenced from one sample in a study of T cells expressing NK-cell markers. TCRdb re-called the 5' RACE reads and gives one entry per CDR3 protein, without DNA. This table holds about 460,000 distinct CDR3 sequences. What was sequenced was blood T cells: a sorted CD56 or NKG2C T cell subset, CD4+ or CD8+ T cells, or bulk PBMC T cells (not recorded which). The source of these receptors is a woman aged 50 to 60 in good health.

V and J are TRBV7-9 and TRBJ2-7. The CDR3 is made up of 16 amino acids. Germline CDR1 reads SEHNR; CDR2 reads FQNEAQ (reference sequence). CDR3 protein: CASSLGWRQGPYEQYF.

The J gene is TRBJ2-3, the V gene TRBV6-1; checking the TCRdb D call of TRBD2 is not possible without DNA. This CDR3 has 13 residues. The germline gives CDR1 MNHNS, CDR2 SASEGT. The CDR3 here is CASSASFRDTQYF.

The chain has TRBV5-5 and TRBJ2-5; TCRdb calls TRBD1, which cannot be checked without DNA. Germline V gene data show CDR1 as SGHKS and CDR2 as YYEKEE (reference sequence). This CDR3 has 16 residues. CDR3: CASSLTGWGLSETQYF. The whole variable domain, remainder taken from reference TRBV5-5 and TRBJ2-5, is DAGVTQSPTHLIKTRGQQVTLRCSPISGHKSVSWYQQVLGQGPQFIFQYYEKEERGRGNFPDRFSARQFPNYSSELNVNALLLGDSALYLCASSLTGWGLSETQYFGPGTRLLVL.

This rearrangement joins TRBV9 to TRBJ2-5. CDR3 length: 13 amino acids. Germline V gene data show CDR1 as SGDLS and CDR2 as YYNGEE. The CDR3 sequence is CASSDIRQETQYF.

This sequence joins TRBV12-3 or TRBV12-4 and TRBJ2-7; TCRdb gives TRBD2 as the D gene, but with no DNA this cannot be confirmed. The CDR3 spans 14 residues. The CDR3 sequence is CASSPGLAWYEQYF.

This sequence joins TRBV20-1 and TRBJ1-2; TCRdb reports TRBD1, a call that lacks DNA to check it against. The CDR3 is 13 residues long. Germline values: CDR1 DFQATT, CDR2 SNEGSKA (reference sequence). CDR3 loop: CSAREGGVGGYTF.

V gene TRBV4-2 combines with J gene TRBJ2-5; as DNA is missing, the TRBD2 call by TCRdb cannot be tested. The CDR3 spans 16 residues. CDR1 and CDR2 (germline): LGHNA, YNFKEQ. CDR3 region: CASSQGQAGNKETQYF.